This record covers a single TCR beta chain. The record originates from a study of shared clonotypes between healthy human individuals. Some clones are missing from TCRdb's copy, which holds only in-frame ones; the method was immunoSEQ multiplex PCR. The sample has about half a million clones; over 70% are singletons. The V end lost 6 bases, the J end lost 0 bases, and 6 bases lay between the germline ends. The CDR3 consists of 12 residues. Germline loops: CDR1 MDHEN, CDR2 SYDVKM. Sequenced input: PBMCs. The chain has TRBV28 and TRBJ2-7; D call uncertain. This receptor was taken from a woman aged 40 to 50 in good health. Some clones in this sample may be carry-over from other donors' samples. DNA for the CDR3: TGTGCCAGCAGACTTCCCTCCTACGAGCAGTACTTC. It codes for CASRLPSYEQYF.